This is a list of T cell receptor beta chains from one sample in a study of CD8 T cells in Susac syndrome. One entry per CDR3 protein results from TCRdb running MiXCR on the immunoSEQ multiplex PCR reads. The data show fewer than 80,000 distinct CDR3 sequences, roughly 95% seen once. The source material was CD8+ T cells from PBMCs. Every receptor here comes from a human donor with Susac syndrome. CDR3s include the opening cysteine and the closing phenylalanine or tryptophan. The D gene is left open where the match is weak. Size values are once, few and many counts, or a class for expanded clones, and some rows have none.

J gene: TRBJ1-5; D gene: .; V gene: TRBV14; clone size: .; CDR3 protein: CASSQLGPNQPQHF; CDR3 DNA: TGTGCCAGCAGCCAACTGGGGCCGAATCAGCCCCAGCATTTT
J gene: TRBJ1-6; D gene: .; V gene: TRBV4-3; clone size: .; CDR3 protein: CASSQEEARTPLHF; CDR3 DNA: TGCGCCAGCAGCCAAGAAGAGGCCCGGACACCCCTCCACTTT
J gene: TRBJ2-6; D gene: .; V gene: TRBV6-5; clone size: .; CDR3 protein: CASRVRGSGANVLTF; CDR3 DNA: TGTGCCAGCAGGGTCAGGGGCTCCGGGGCCAACGTCCTGACTTTC
J gene: TRBJ2-3; D gene: .; V gene: TRBV7-6; clone size: .; CDR3 protein: CASSAFITDTQYF; CDR3 DNA: TGTGCCAGCAGCGCCTTTATCACAGATACGCAGTATTTT
J gene: TRBJ1-5; D gene: TRBD1; V gene: TRBV27; clone size: .; CDR3 protein: CASSAGTGGFQPQHF; CDR3 DNA: TGTGCCAGCAGTGCCGGGACAGGGGGCTTTCAGCCCCAGCATTTT
J gene: TRBJ2-1; D gene: TRBD2; V gene: TRBV20-1; clone size: .; CDR3 protein: CSATTSGGYNEQFF; CDR3 DNA: TGCAGTGCTACGACTAGCGGGGGGTACAATGAGCAGTTCTTC
J gene: TRBJ2-5; D gene: .; V gene: TRBV21-1; clone size: once; CDR3 protein: CASSNPWTGGYQETQYF; CDR3 DNA: TGTGCCAGCAGCAACCCCTGGACGGGAGGGTACCAAGAGACCCAGTACTTC
J gene: TRBJ1-4; D gene: .; V gene: TRBV5-6; clone size: .; CDR3 protein: CASSLDPGEDEKLFF; CDR3 DNA: TGTGCCAGCAGCTTGGATCCGGGAGAGGATGAAAAACTGTTTTTT
J gene: TRBJ1-3; D gene: .; V gene: TRBV12-3/TRBV12-4; clone size: .; CDR3 protein: CASRDGMSSGNTIYF; CDR3 DNA: TGTGCCAGCAGGGACGGTATGAGCTCTGGAAACACCATATATTTT
J gene: TRBJ2-1; D gene: .; V gene: TRBV14; clone size: .; CDR3 protein: CASSPGTHNEQFF; CDR3 DNA: TGTGCCAGCAGCCCCGGGACTCACAATGAGCAGTTCTTC
J gene: TRBJ2-1; D gene: .; V gene: TRBV7-2; clone size: .; CDR3 protein: CASTSGSSYNEQFF; CDR3 DNA: TGTGCCAGCACCTCCGGGAGCTCCTACAATGAGCAGTTCTTC
J gene: TRBJ2-3; D gene: .; V gene: TRBV12-3/TRBV12-4; clone size: .; CDR3 protein: CASSLVGGTDTQYF; CDR3 DNA: TGTGCCAGCAGTTTGGTCGGGGGCACAGATACGCAGTATTTT
J gene: TRBJ1-5; D gene: .; V gene: TRBV28; clone size: few; CDR3 protein: CASSPGRGSNQPQHF; CDR3 DNA: TGTGCCAGCAGTCCCGGGAGGGGAAGCAATCAGCCCCAGCATTTT
J gene: TRBJ2-7; D gene: TRBD2; V gene: TRBV27; clone size: .; CDR3 protein: CASSKPGLGYEQYF; CDR3 DNA: TGTGCCAGCAGTAAACCGGGACTAGGATACGAGCAGTACTTC
J gene: TRBJ2-1; D gene: .; V gene: TRBV25-1; clone size: .; CDR3 protein: CASSPRDYGEQFF; CDR3 DNA: TGTGCCAGCAGTCCCCGCGACTACGGTGAGCAGTTCTTC
J gene: TRBJ2-5; D gene: .; V gene: TRBV29-1; clone size: .; CDR3 protein: CSVVPTASQETQYF; CDR3 DNA: TGCAGCGTGGTACCGACAGCTTCGCAAGAGACCCAGTACTTC
J gene: TRBJ1-2; D gene: TRBD1; V gene: TRBV14; clone size: .; CDR3 protein: CASSQEGTGWSYGYTF; CDR3 DNA: TGTGCCAGCAGCCAAGAAGGGACAGGGTGGTCCTATGGCTACACCTTC
J gene: TRBJ2-7; D gene: .; V gene: TRBV6-1; clone size: .; CDR3 protein: CASSEIDRPAYEQYF; CDR3 DNA: TGTGCCAGCAGTGAAATAGACAGGCCCGCCTACGAGCAGTACTTC
J gene: TRBJ2-1; D gene: .; V gene: TRBV19; clone size: .; CDR3 protein: CASSIGGNFNEQFF; CDR3 DNA: TGTGCCAGTAGTATTGGAGGGAATTTCAATGAGCAGTTCTTC
J gene: TRBJ2-1; D gene: TRBD1; V gene: TRBV5-4; clone size: .; CDR3 protein: CASSPSDRGHEQFF; CDR3 DNA: TGTGCCAGCAGCCCCTCGGACAGGGGTCATGAGCAGTTCTTC
J gene: TRBJ2-7; D gene: TRBD2; V gene: TRBV20-1; clone size: .; CDR3 protein: CSASSPWGLSYEQYF; CDR3 DNA: TGCAGTGCTAGTAGCCCTTGGGGACTAAGCTACGAGCAGTACTTC
J gene: TRBJ1-1; D gene: .; V gene: TRBV7-9; clone size: .; CDR3 protein: CASSLARAEAFF; CDR3 DNA: TGTGCCAGCAGCTTAGCCAGGGCTGAAGCTTTCTTT
J gene: TRBJ2-3; D gene: .; V gene: TRBV4-3; clone size: .; CDR3 protein: CASSQDTGTDTQYF; CDR3 DNA: TGCGCCAGCAGCCAAGATACGGGCACAGATACGCAGTATTTT
J gene: TRBJ1-6; D gene: .; V gene: TRBV3-1; clone size: .; CDR3 protein: CASRGGRGNSPLHF; CDR3 DNA: TGTGCCAGCCGGGGGGGCCGAGGTAATTCACCCCTCCACTTT
J gene: TRBJ2-7; D gene: .; V gene: TRBV2; clone size: once; CDR3 protein: CASSPGIGGYEQYF; CDR3 DNA: TGTGCCAGCAGTCCAGGGATCGGGGGCTACGAGCAGTACTTC
J gene: TRBJ2-6; D gene: .; V gene: TRBV9; clone size: .; CDR3 protein: CASSQGGSGANVLTF; CDR3 DNA: TGTGCCAGCAGCCAAGGGGGCTCTGGGGCCAACGTCCTGACTTTC
J gene: TRBJ2-1; D gene: TRBD1; V gene: TRBV5-1; clone size: .; CDR3 protein: CASSWEQGKSYNEQFF; CDR3 DNA: TGCGCCAGCAGCTGGGAACAGGGGAAGTCCTACAATGAGCAGTTCTTC
J gene: TRBJ2-1; D gene: TRBD2; V gene: TRBV30; clone size: .; CDR3 protein: CAWQAGGPNEQFF; CDR3 DNA: TGTGCCTGGCAAGCGGGGGGGCCGAATGAGCAGTTCTTC
J gene: TRBJ1-1; D gene: .; V gene: TRBV9; clone size: .; CDR3 protein: CASSVWDTYSTEAFF; CDR3 DNA: TGTGCCAGCAGCGTATGGGACACTTATTCCACTGAAGCTTTCTTT
J gene: TRBJ1-1; D gene: TRBD1; V gene: TRBV3-1; clone size: .; CDR3 protein: CASSQGADRVYLSTEAFF; CDR3 DNA: TGTGCCAGCAGCCAAGGGGCTGACAGGGTCTATCTGAGTACTGAAGCTTTCTTT
J gene: TRBJ2-5; D gene: .; V gene: TRBV20-1; clone size: .; CDR3 protein: CSASAGESQETQYF; CDR3 DNA: TGCAGTGCTAGCGCAGGAGAGTCCCAAGAGACCCAGTACTTC
J gene: TRBJ2-7; D gene: TRBD2; V gene: TRBV11-2; clone size: .; CDR3 protein: CASLAGVTYEQYF; CDR3 DNA: TGTGCCAGCTTAGCGGGGGTAACCTACGAGCAGTACTTC
J gene: TRBJ2-5; D gene: .; V gene: TRBV25-1; clone size: .; CDR3 protein: CASSFDQETQYF; CDR3 DNA: TGTGCCAGCAGTTTCGACCAAGAGACCCAGTACTTC
J gene: TRBJ2-3; D gene: .; V gene: TRBV4-1; clone size: .; CDR3 protein: CASSQVPGASTDTQYF; CDR3 DNA: TGCGCCAGCAGCCAAGTCCCAGGGGCTAGCACAGATACGCAGTATTTT
J gene: TRBJ2-7; D gene: .; V gene: TRBV7-9; clone size: once; CDR3 protein: CASSGGNYEQYF; CDR3 DNA: TGTGCCAGCAGCGGGGGGAACTACGAGCAGTACTTC
J gene: TRBJ2-7; D gene: .; V gene: TRBV19; clone size: once; CDR3 protein: CASSSSQGTYEQYF; CDR3 DNA: TGTGCCAGTAGTTCCTCGCAGGGGACTTACGAGCAGTACTTC
J gene: TRBJ1-1; D gene: TRBD1; V gene: TRBV7-9; clone size: once; CDR3 protein: CASSWTGGIMNTEAFF; CDR3 DNA: TGTGCCAGCAGCTGGACAGGGGGGATAATGAACACTGAAGCTTTCTTT